These 28 T cell receptor beta chains originate from one sample sequenced in a study of blood T cell repertoires in COVID-19. Repertoires were generated with immunoSEQ multiplex PCR, while TCRdb's copy carries only in-frame clones and drops some. In the table there are over 90,000 clones, more than 70% of which are singletons. The sequenced material came from peripheral blood. These receptors came from a woman of 80 years or more in a cohort sampled during active COVID-19.

The chain recombines TRBV30 with TRBJ1-3, with D possibly matching TRBD1 (5 bases). The CDR3 spans 14 residues. Germline V lookup: CDR1 GTSNPN, CDR2 SVGIG (reference sequence). V was trimmed by 5 bases and J by 0 bases, leaving 11 bases between them. For the CDR3, the DNA is TGTGCCTGGTCACAGGTGTTCTCTGGAAACACCATATATTTT. Its translation: CAWSQVFSGNTIYF.

The genes are TRBV7-9 and TRBJ2-5; 7 nucleotides line up with TRBD2. The CDR3 consists of 15 residues. The V segment lost 3 bases and the J segment 4 bases; nucleotides outside the gene matches: 8. CDR1 and CDR2 (germline): SEHNR, FQNEAQ (reference sequence). In DNA form, the CDR3 reads TGTGCCAGCAGCTTCGGGGCTAGCGGTGCAGAGACCCAGTACTTC. Encoded protein: CASSFGASGAETQYF. Together with reference TRBV7-9 and TRBJ2-5, the CDR3 gives the full variable domain: DTGVSQNPRHKITKRGQNVTFRCDPISEHNRLYWYRQTLGQGPEFLTYFQNEAQLEKSRLLSDRFSAERPKGSFSTLEIQRTEQGDSAMYLCASSFGASGAETQYFGPGTRLLVL.

This clone was picked up one time. The chain recombines TRBV3-1 (or the pseudogene TRBV3-2) with TRBJ1-2, with 7 bases matching TRBD1. There are 15 residues in the CDR3. Looked up from germline, CDR1 is LGHDT and CDR2 is YNNKEL (reference sequence). V lost 1 base to trimming and J lost 2 bases; unmatched junction nucleotides: 4. The CDR3 here is CASSQATGKNYGYTF. The CDR3 region has the DNA TGTGCCAGCAGCCAAGCGACAGGGAAGAACTATGGCTACACCTTC.

The chain carries TRBV14 and TRBJ2-1, with a tentative D call TRBD2 (6 bases). This CDR3 has 14 amino acids. Germline V gives CDR1 SGHDN, CDR2 FVKESK. The germline V and J ends were trimmed by 1 base and 7 bases, with 11 bases remaining between them. The CDR3 region has the DNA TGTGCCAGCAGCCAAGGTTTGGGGAGGAATGAGCAGTTCTTC. Translation gives CASSQGLGRNEQFF. Together with reference TRBV14 and TRBJ2-1, the CDR3 gives the full variable domain: EAGVTQFPSHSVIEKGQTVTLRCDPISGHDNLYWYRRVMGKEIKFLLHFVKESKQDESGMPNNRFLAERTGGTYSTLKVQPAELEDSGVYFCASSQGLGRNEQFFGPGTRLTVL.

The chain has TRBV9 and TRBJ2-5; TRBD2 agrees at 13 bases. This CDR3 is 15 amino acids long. Germline values: CDR1 SGDLS, CDR2 YYNGEE. J gave up 5 bases and V 4 bases, and 5 bases lay outside the gene matches. CDR3 DNA sequence: TGTGCCAGCAGCACTAGCGGGGGGGCGGAGGAGACCCAGTACTTC. Its translation is CASSTSGGAEETQYF.

This chain joins TRBV3-1 (or the pseudogene TRBV3-2) and TRBJ1-3, with D hard to call. Per the germline V gene, CDR1 is LGHDT and CDR2 is YNNKEL (reference sequence). The length of the CDR3 is 13 residues. Trimming took 0 bases from V and 6 from J, leaving 6 bases between them. The CDR3 reads CASSQDQSNTIYF. The CDR3 region has the DNA TGTGCCAGCAGCCAAGATCAATCAAACACCATATATTTT.

The V and J genes are TRBV7-2 and TRBJ1-2, with 9 bases matching TRBD1. Trimming at V came to 5 bases and at J to 3 bases, leaving 7 bases not matched to a gene. The CDR3 is 15 residues long. The germline V gene encodes CDR1 SGHTA and CDR2 FQGNSA. The CDR3 region is CASSLRDRVHYGYTF. The CDR3 coding sequence is TGTGCCAGCAGCCTAAGGGACAGGGTTCACTATGGCTACACCTTC.

The chain is built from TRBV25-1 and TRBJ1-1; tentative D call: TRBD1 (6 bases). Germline CDR1 reads MGHDK; CDR2 reads SYGVNS. Trimming took 2 bases from V and 4 from J, leaving 14 bases between them. The length of the CDR3 is 15 residues. The CDR3: CASSERNRARTEAFF. In DNA, the CDR3 is TGTGCCAGCAGTGAAAGAAACAGGGCGCGCACTGAAGCTTTCTTT.

The chain recombines TRBV7-9 with TRBJ2-7, with 7 bases identical to TRBD1. Germline-derived CDR1 and CDR2 are SEHNR and FQNEAQ (reference sequence). The CDR3 spans 13 residues. V lost 5 bases, J lost 2 bases, and 3 bases stayed unmatched. CDR3 nucleotides: TGTGCCAGCAGCGTGGGACAGACCTACGAGCAGTACTTC. Translating gives CASSVGQTYEQYF.

The chain uses TRBV18 and TRBJ1-1; unclear D gene. Trimming left V 3 bases short and J 1 base short, with 3 bases between. The V gene's germline CDR1 is KGHSH and CDR2 LQKENI. The CDR3 extends over 12 amino acids. CDR3 protein: CASSPKNTEAFF. CDR3 in DNA: TGTGCCAGCTCACCTAAGAACACTGAAGCTTTCTTT. Based on the CDR3 plus reference TRBV18 and TRBJ1-1, the full variable domain is NAGVMQNPRHLVRRRGQEARLRCSPMKGHSHVYWYRQLPEEGLKFMVYLQKENIIDESGMPKERFSAEFPKEGPSILRIQQVVRGDSAAYFCASSPKNTEAFFGQGTRLTVV.

V and J are TRBV7-9 and TRBJ1-1; D possibly corresponds to TRBD1 (5 bases). V lost 4 bases to trimming and J lost 1 base, with 16 bases between them. This CDR3 is 16 amino acids long. Per the germline V gene, CDR1 is SEHNR and CDR2 is FQNEAQ (reference sequence). In nucleotides, the CDR3 is TGTGCCAGCAGCTCACCCGACTTAACAGGGAACACTGAAGCTTTCTTT. Translating it yields CASSSPDLTGNTEAFF.

The chain joins TRBV4-1 to TRBJ2-5; perhaps TRBD2 as D (7 bases). There are 16 residues in the CDR3. Germline assignment: CDR1 MGHRA and CDR2 YSYEKL. V shed 2 bases and J shed 5 bases, with 18 bases lying between them. Here the CDR3 reads CASSQTGGLGVETQYF. The CDR3 DNA reads TGCGCCAGCAGCCAAACCGGGGGGCTTGGGGTTGAGACCCAGTACTTC.

This chain connects TRBV29-1 to TRBJ1-1; no clear D. Trimming took 6 bases from V and 0 from J, leaving 29 bases between them. CDR1 is SQVTM, CDR2 ANQGSEA, per germline. The CDR3 length is 19 residues. CDR3 in amino acids: CSVCSHAFEGLAMNTEAFF. CDR3 coding DNA: TGCAGCGTATGCTCGCACGCGTTCGAAGGACTTGCCATGAACACTGAAGCTTTCTTT.

The V and J genes are TRBV7-9 and TRBJ2-7, with D possibly matching TRBD1 (6 bases). From germline, CDR1 is SEHNR and CDR2 FQNEAQ (reference sequence). Trimming cost V 4 bases and J 4 bases, with 8 bases left between them. The CDR3 is made up of 12 amino acids. This CDR3 reads CASSSQGYEQYF. Here the CDR3 DNA reads TGTGCCAGCAGCTCACAGGGTTACGAGCAGTACTTC.

The chain uses TRBV27 and TRBJ2-5, with TRBD2 identical over 7 bases. Germline values: CDR1 MNHEY, CDR2 SMNVEV (reference sequence). The CDR3 runs to 14 residues. V lost 2 bases, J lost 4 bases, and 4 bases stayed unmatched. In DNA, the CDR3 is TGTGCCAGCAGTTTAGCGGGAGTAGGAGAGACCCAGTACTTC. Amino acid sequence: CASSLAGVGETQYF.

The genes are TRBV7-9 and TRBJ1-6; a possible D gene is TRBD1 (6 bases). Trimming removed 8 bases from V and 9 bases from J, with 23 bases in between. This CDR3 region has 16 residues. Per germline, CDR1 SEHNR and CDR2 FQNEAQ (reference sequence). CDR3 bases: TGTGCCAGCGAGAGGGGTCAGGGGACGATAGGTTCACCCCTCCACTTT. Encoded protein: CASERGQGTIGSPLHF.

The CDR3 DNA is TGCGCCAGCAGCCACGACAAAGCTAATCAGCCCCAGCATTTT. Protein sequence: CASSHDKANQPQHF. This chain connects TRBV4-1 to TRBJ1-5; no clear D. Trimming cost V 3 bases and J 4 bases, with 10 bases left between them. The CDR3 runs to 14 residues. Germline V gives CDR1 MGHRA, CDR2 YSYEKL.

The chain combines TRBV2 with TRBJ2-3, with TRBD2 matching over 12 bases. The CDR3 sequence is 13 residues long. Germline-derived CDR1 and CDR2 are SNHLY and FYNNEI. The ends lost 5 bases at V and 8 bases at J; junction bases unmatched: 2. This CDR3 is CASSLGLAGTQYF. DNA of the CDR3: TGTGCCAGCAGTCTGGGACTAGCGGGTACGCAGTATTTT.

This chain connects TRBV14 to TRBJ2-7; D not resolved. The CDR3 has 15 residues. Trimming stripped 1 base from V and 3 bases from J, with 13 bases between. Germline V gene data show CDR1 as SGHDN and CDR2 as FVKESK. In DNA form, the CDR3 reads TGTGCCAGCAGCCAAGGTACAGCATTCTTCTACGAGCAGTACTTC. It codes for CASSQGTAFFYEQYF.

The genes are TRBV28 and TRBJ2-4, with 14 bases fitting TRBD2. The V gene end was trimmed by 6 bases and the J gene end by 1 base; junction bases not matched to a gene: 5. CDR3 size: 17 residues. The germline gives CDR1 MDHEN, CDR2 SYDVKM. The CDR3 region has the DNA TGTGCCAGCAGGGGGACTAGCGGGAGCCCCGCCAAAAACATTCAGTACTTC. Translated: CASRGTSGSPAKNIQYF. Filled out from reference TRBV28 and TRBJ2-4, the complete variable domain reads DVKVTQSSRYLVKRTGEKVFLECVQDMDHENMFWYRQDPGLGLRLIYFSYDVKMKEKGDIPEGYSVSREKKERFSLILESASTNQTSMYLCASRGTSGSPAKNIQYFGAGTRLSVL.

This chain uses TRBV28 with TRBJ2-7, with 9 bases fitting TRBD1. V lost 4 bases, J lost 2 bases, and 12 bases stayed unmatched. Germline loops: CDR1 MDHEN, CDR2 SYDVKM. The CDR3 consists of 17 residues. CDR3 coding DNA: TGTGCCAGCAGTTCATCCCGCACAGGGGGCACACCCTACGAGCAGTACTTC. Residues: CASSSSRTGGTPYEQYF. The variable domain in full, with the rest retrieved from reference TRBV28 and TRBJ2-7, is DVKVTQSSRYLVKRTGEKVFLECVQDMDHENMFWYRQDPGLGLRLIYFSYDVKMKEKGDIPEGYSVSREKKERFSLILESASTNQTSMYLCASSSSRTGGTPYEQYFGPGTRLTVT.

The chain carries TRBV10-3 and TRBJ2-3; TRBD2 agrees at 16 bases. The CDR3 length is 17 residues. Germline lookup yields CDR1 ENHRY and CDR2 SYGVKD. The J segment lost 5 bases and the V segment lost 5 bases, leaving 7 bases of the junction unmatched. The CDR3 DNA sequence: TGTGCCATCAGTCCCGGGACTAGCGGGGGGGCCGTAGATACGCAGTATTTT. Its translation: CAISPGTSGGAVDTQYF.

This clone was seen a handful of times. The rearrangement joins TRBV7-2 to TRBJ2-2; 11 positions agree with TRBD2. Losses at the gene ends were 5 bases for V and 6 bases for J; bases not matched to a gene: 11. The CDR3 runs 17 residues. CDR1 and CDR2 from the germline V gene are SGHTA and FQGNSA. The CDR3 reads CASSTLGSGRAPGELFF. For the CDR3, the DNA is TGTGCCAGCAGCACCCTGGGTAGCGGGAGGGCTCCCGGGGAGCTGTTTTTT.

V usage is TRBV5-5 and J usage is TRBJ1-1, with 8 nucleotides matching TRBD1. The CDR3 spans 17 residues. V lost 3 bases to trimming and J lost 4 bases; unmatched junction nucleotides: 14. Germline values: CDR1 SGHKS, CDR2 YYEKEE (reference sequence). The CDR3 DNA follows: TGTGCCAGCAGCTCGGCAGGGACAGGCGGGCGGAGCACTGAAGCTTTCTTT. Protein: CASSSAGTGGRSTEAFF. The entire variable domain, with the rest obtained from reference TRBV5-5 and TRBJ1-1, is as follows: DAGVTQSPTHLIKTRGQQVTLRCSPISGHKSVSWYQQVLGQGPQFIFQYYEKEERGRGNFPDRFSARQFPNYSSELNVNALLLGDSALYLCASSSAGTGGRSTEAFFGQGTRLTVV.

V is TRBV7-6 and J is TRBJ2-7; TRBD1 matches 9 bases. Germline CDR1 and CDR2: SGHVS and FNYEAQ. V gave up 5 bases and J gave up 7 bases; unmatched junction bases: 15. The CDR3 sequence is 16 residues long. CDR3 protein: CASSPRPGQGAGEQYF. In DNA, the CDR3 is TGTGCCAGCAGCCCGAGGCCGGGACAGGGAGCGGGAGAGCAGTACTTC.

The genes are TRBV3-1 (or the pseudogene TRBV3-2) and TRBJ2-2; 7 bases line up with TRBD2. Germline CDR1 and CDR2: LGHDT and YNNKEL (reference sequence). The CDR3 covers 15 residues. V shed 4 bases and J 1 base; nucleotides not matched to a gene: 3. Written as DNA, the CDR3 is TGTGCCAGCAGCCTCGGGGGGATGAACACCGGGGAGCTGTTTTTT. As protein: CASSLGGMNTGELFF.

The chain links TRBV5-6 to TRBJ2-3; 8 nucleotides align to TRBD2. The CDR3 consists of 17 residues. The J segment lost 0 bases and the V segment lost 4 bases, leaving 10 bases of the junction unmatched. Per germline, CDR1 SGHDT and CDR2 YYEEEE. The CDR3 sequence: CASSPVVLAVSTDTQYF. In nucleotides, the CDR3 is TGTGCCAGCAGCCCGGTCGTACTAGCGGTTAGCACAGATACGCAGTATTTT.

The J gene is TRBJ2-2, the V gene TRBV5-4, with no clear D. Deletions cut 2 bases from V and 2 bases from J, with 7 bases between. The CDR3 length is 14 residues. In germline, CDR1 is SGHNT, CDR2 YYREEE (reference sequence). The CDR3 coding sequence is TGTGCCAGCAGCTTCAAGCTTAACACCGGGGAGCTGTTTTTT. Translation gives CASSFKLNTGELFF. Full variable domain (outside the CDR3, taken from reference TRBV5-4 and TRBJ2-2): ETGVTQSPTHLIKTRGQQVTLRCSSQSGHNTVSWYQQALGQGPQFIFQYYREEENGRGNFPPRFSGLQFPNYSSELNVNALELDDSALYLCASSFKLNTGELFFGEGSRLTVL.